The following is a T cell receptor (beta chain) sequence with its context. Its antigen is unknown. This sample is part of a study of radiation and T cells in renal cell carcinoma. Regarding the study as a whole: Top 100 clonotypes averaged around 50% in irradiated versus around 45% in nephrectomy-only tumors.

With 0 bases removed from V and 3 bases from J, the gap between germline ends came to 9 bases. CDR3 length: 14 amino acids. Germline V gives CDR1 SGHNT, CDR2 YYREEE (reference sequence). Only in-frame clones appear in the TCRdb table, and some are missing; sequencing was by immunoSEQ multiplex PCR. The sample yields around 13,000 clones, 33% seen once. Treatment noted: 15 Gy SBRT to primary tumor, nephrectomy 4 weeks later. The tumor was a clear cell renal cell carcinoma. Material: tumor tissue, obtained from a patient whose treatment included radiotherapy and nephrectomy. The chain recombines TRBV5-4 with TRBJ2-5, with a tentative D call TRBD1 (6 bases). This receptor was taken from a man aged 60 to 75 with renal cell carcinoma. The chain's CDR3 is CASSLAAGEETQYF. For the CDR3, the DNA is TGTGCCAGCAGCTTGGCGGCAGGGGAAGAGACCCAGTACTTC.